These 5 T cell receptor beta chains came from one sample sequenced in a study of cytomegalovirus exposure and HLA in healthy donors. Produced via immunoSEQ multiplex PCR; TCRdb's table is partial and in-frame only. The sample contains some 140,000 clones, approximately 87% of which appear only once. What was sequenced was PBMCs. These receptors all stem from a man aged 18-30 years in good health and CMV-seronegative.

V gene TRBV7-8 combines with J gene TRBJ1-4, with 12 positions matching TRBD1. The CDR3 has 16 residues. The germline gives CDR1 SGHVS, CDR2 FQNEAQ. V lost 4 bases and J lost 5; bases outside the gene matches: 5. CDR3 sequence: CASSSPGQGANEKLFF. CDR3 nucleotide sequence: TGTGCCAGCAGCTCCCCGGGACAGGGGGCGAATGAAAAACTGTTTTTT.

J is TRBJ2-1 and V is TRBV6-5, with 8 bases matching TRBD2. The CDR3 sequence is 16 residues long. CDR1 and CDR2 (germline): MNHEY, SVGAGI. J lost 3 bases, V lost 2 bases, and 6 bases had no gene match. CDR3 region: CASSYEGGRFYNEQFF. CDR3 in DNA: TGTGCCAGCAGTTACGAAGGCGGGAGGTTCTACAATGAGCAGTTCTTC.

V usage is TRBV18 and J usage is TRBJ2-5; 7 bases agree with TRBD1. CDR1 and CDR2 (germline): KGHSH, LQKENI. Trimming cost V 4 bases and J 5 bases; bases outside gene matches: 10. CDR3 size: 15 residues. The CDR3 protein is CASSQGTALLETQYF. Here the CDR3 DNA reads TGTGCCAGCTCACAAGGGACAGCTCTCCTGGAGACCCAGTACTTC. Drawing the rest from reference TRBV18 and TRBJ2-5, the complete variable domain is NAGVMQNPRHLVRRRGQEARLRCSPMKGHSHVYWYRQLPEEGLKFMVYLQKENIIDESGMPKERFSAEFPKEGPSILRIQQVVRGDSAAYFCASSQGTALLETQYFGPGTRLLVL.

This CDR3 is CAWNGRDPPHGELFF. The CDR3 nucleotides are TGTGCCTGGAACGGGCGGGACCCCCCCCACGGGGAGCTGTTTTTT. J is TRBJ2-2 and V is TRBV30, with a weak D call TRBD2 (6 bases). The V end lost 4 bases, the J end lost 7 bases, and 19 bases lay between the germline ends. The CDR3 is 15 residues long. Germline V lookup: CDR1 GTSNPN, CDR2 SVGIG (reference sequence).

This CDR3 is CASSELAGEKETQYF. CDR3 nucleotide sequence: TGTGCCAGCAGTGAACTAGCGGGTGAGAAAGAGACCCAGTACTTC. The V and J genes are TRBV6-4 and TRBJ2-5; 9 bases map to TRBD2. Germline CDR1 is MRHNA and CDR2 is SNTAGT. The V gene end was trimmed by 3 bases and the J gene end by 3 bases; junction bases not matched to a gene: 5. The CDR3 runs 15 residues.